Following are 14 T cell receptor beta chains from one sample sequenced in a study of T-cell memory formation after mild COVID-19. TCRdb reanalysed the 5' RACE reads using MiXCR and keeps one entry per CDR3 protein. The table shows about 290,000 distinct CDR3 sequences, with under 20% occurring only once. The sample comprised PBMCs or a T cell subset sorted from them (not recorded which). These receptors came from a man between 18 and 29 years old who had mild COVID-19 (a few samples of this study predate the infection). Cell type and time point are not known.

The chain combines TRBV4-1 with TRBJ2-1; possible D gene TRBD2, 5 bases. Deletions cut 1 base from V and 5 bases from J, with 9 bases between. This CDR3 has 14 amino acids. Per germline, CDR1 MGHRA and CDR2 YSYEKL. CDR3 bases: TGCGCCAGCAGCCAAGCGGGGAGACACAATGAGCAGTTCTTC. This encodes CASSQAGRHNEQFF.

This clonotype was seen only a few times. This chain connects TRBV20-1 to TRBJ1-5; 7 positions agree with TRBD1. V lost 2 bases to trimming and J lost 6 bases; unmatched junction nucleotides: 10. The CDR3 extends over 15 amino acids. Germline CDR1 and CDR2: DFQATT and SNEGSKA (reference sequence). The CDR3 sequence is CSARRTGAAGQPQHF. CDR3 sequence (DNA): TGCAGTGCTAGACGTACAGGGGCGGCCGGTCAGCCCCAGCATTTT.

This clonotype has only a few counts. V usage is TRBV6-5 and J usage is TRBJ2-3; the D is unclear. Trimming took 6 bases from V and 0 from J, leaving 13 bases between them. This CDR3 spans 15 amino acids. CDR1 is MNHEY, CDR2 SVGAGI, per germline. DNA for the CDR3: TGTGCCAGCAGAGACGCAGGATCTAGCACAGATACGCAGTATTTT. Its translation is CASRDAGSSTDTQYF.

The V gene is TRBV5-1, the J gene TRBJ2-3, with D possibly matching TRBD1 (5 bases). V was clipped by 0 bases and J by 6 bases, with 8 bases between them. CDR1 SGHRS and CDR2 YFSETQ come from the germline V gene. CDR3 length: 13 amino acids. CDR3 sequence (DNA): TGCGCCAGCAGCTTGGACTGGGGCGATACGCAGTATTTT. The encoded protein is CASSLDWGDTQYF.

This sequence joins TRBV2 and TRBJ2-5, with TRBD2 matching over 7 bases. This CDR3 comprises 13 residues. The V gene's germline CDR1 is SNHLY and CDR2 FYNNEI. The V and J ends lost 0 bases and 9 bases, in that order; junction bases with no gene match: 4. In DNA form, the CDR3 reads TGTGCCAGCAGTGAAGCGAGCGGGGTCCCCCAGTACTTC. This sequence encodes CASSEASGVPQYF.

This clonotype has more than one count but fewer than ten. Here the CDR3 DNA reads TGTGCCAGCAGTGAAGTTTTAGGCAGGGGTGAGTTTCAGCCCCAGCATTTT. Protein sequence: CASSEVLGRGEFQPQHF. The J gene is TRBJ1-5, the V gene TRBV2; D possibly corresponds to TRBD1 (6 bases). V lost 1 base and J 6 bases, leaving 19 bases between the germline ends. The CDR3 spans 17 residues. Germline CDR1 and CDR2: SNHLY and FYNNEI.

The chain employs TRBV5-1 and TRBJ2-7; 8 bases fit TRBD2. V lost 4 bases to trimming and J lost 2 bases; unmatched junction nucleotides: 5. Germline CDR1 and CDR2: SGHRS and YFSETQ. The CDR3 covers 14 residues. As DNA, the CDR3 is TGCGCCAGCAGCCGGGAGGGCAGACCCTACGAGCAGTACGTC. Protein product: CASSREGRPYEQYV.

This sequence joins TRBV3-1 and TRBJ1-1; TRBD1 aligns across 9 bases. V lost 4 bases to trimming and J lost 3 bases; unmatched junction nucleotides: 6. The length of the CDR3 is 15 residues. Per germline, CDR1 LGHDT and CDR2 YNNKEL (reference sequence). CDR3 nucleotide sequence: TGTGCCAGCAGCCCCCAGGGACAGGGAGACACTGAAGCTTTCTTT. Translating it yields CASSPQGQGDTEAFF.

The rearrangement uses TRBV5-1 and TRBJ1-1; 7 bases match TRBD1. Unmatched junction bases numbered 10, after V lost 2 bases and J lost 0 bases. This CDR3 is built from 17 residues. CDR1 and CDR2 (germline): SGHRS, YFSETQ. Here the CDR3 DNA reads TGCGCCAGCAGCTTATCCGGGACAGTGAGCATGAACACTGAAGCTTTCTTT. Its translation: CASSLSGTVSMNTEAFF.

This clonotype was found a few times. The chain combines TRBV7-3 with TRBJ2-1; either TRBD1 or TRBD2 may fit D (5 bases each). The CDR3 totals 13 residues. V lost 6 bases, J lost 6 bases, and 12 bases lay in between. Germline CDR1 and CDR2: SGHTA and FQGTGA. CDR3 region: CASSQGTSNEQFF. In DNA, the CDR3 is TGTGCCAGCAGTCAAGGGACCAGCAATGAGCAGTTCTTC. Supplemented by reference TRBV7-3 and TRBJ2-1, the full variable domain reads GAGVSQTPSNKVTEKGKYVELRCDPISGHTALYWYRQSLGQGPEFLIYFQGTGAADDSGLPNDRFFAVRPEGSVSTLKIQRTERGDSAVYLCASSQGTSNEQFFGPGTRLTVL.

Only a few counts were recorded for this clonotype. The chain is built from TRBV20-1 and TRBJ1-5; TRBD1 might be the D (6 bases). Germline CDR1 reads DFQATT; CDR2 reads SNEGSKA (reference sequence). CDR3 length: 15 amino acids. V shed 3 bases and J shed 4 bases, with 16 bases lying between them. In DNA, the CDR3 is TGCAGTGCTAGCCCCGCAGGGGTTCTAAATCAGCCCCAGCATTTT. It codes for CSASPAGVLNQPQHF.

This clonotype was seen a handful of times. The CDR3 spells CASLFNIQYF. The CDR3 DNA sequence: TGTGCCAGCCTTTTTAACATTCAGTACTTC. The V and J genes are TRBV3-1 and TRBJ2-4; D unresolved. This CDR3 has 10 residues. Germline CDR1 reads LGHDT; CDR2 reads YNNKEL (reference sequence). Trimming took 8 bases from V and 7 from J, leaving 6 bases between them.

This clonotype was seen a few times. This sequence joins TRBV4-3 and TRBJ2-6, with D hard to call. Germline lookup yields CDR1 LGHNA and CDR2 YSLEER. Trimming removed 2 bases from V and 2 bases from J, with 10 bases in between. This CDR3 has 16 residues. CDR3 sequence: CASSQQPEAGANVLTF. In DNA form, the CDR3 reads TGCGCCAGCAGCCAACAGCCTGAAGCTGGGGCCAACGTCCTGACTTTC.

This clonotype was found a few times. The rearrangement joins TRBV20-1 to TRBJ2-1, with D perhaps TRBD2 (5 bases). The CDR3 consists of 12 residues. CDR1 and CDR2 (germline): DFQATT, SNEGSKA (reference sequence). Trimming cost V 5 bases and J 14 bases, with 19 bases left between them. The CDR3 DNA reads TGCAGTGCTCCTAAGAGGAGGAAAGGAGAGTTCTTC. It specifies CSAPKRRKGEFF.